This T cell receptor (beta chain) was identified in a study of blood T cells in healthy people across ages. Combining a sample-barcoded 5' primer with a J-beta primer mix, a second PCR ran for roughly 7 to 12 cycles. TCRdb redid the calling of the 5' RACE reads with MiXCR, one entry per CDR3 protein. Of just under 750,000 distinct CDR3 sequences listed, around a fifth are singletons. Germline loops: CDR1 SGHAT, CDR2 FQNNGV. The CDR3 covers 14 residues. The table lists this clonotype with a few counts. The clonotype comes from a man aged 65-85 years in good health. The sample consisted of blood. The genes are TRBV11-2 and TRBJ2-5, with D tentatively TRBD2 (6 bases). The J call could be wrong; TRBJ2-1 is a better fit for the DNA end. In DNA, the CDR3 is TGTGCCAGCAGCCCCCGGACTAAGGGCGATGAGCAGTTCTTC. Its protein product is CASSPRTKGDEQFF.